This TCR beta chain comes out of a study of blood T cell repertoires in COVID-19. Patients of the Seattle cohort, enrolled during active infection, were followed longitudinally. Germline-derived CDR1 and CDR2 are SNHLY and FYNNEI. The CDR3 contains 14 residues. Trimming stripped 5 bases from V and 3 bases from J, with 12 bases between. Libraries were prepared by immunoSEQ multiplex PCR; TCRdb keeps only in-frame clonotypes and omits some of them. The repertoire holds more than 150,000 clones, with roughly 76% as singletons. This clonotype was obtained from an elderly woman with COVID-19, enrolled during active disease. Sequences were obtained from peripheral blood. V is TRBV2 and J is TRBJ2-3; D uncertain. CDR3 coding DNA: TGTGCCAGCAGTAGGAAACTCGGGACAGATACGCAGTATTTT. Translation: CASSRKLGTDTQYF. Complete variable domain (other parts from reference TRBV2 and TRBJ2-3): EPEVTQTPSHQVTQMGQEVILRCVPISNHLYFYWYRQILGQKVEFLVSFYNNEISEKSEIFDDQFSVERPDGSNFTLKIRSTKLEDSAMYFCASSRKLGTDTQYFGPGTRLTVL.